This TCR beta chain was identified during a study of blood T cell repertoires in COVID-19. Study summary: Samples taken during acute and convalescent COVID-19 were collected in the United States, Italy and Spain. PBMCs, B-cell-depleted T cells, or T cells were the source of the cDNA or gDNA that made up the material.

The J segment lost 7 bases and the V segment lost 3 bases, leaving 4 bases of the junction unmatched. Germline loops: CDR1 KGHSH, CDR2 LQKENI. CDR3 length: 14 residues. Per the authors' pipeline: Counts of nucleated cells, estimated from reference gene primer amplification, were obtained. TCRdb keeps only in-frame clones here, not all; method: immunoSEQ multiplex PCR. The V and J calls and clone size are taken from that table; D and trimming were inferred from the DNA. The sample yields around 620,000 clones, 70% to 90% seen once. This chain joins TRBV18 and TRBJ1-5; TRBD1 aligns across 9 bases. The receptor was derived from a woman aged 18-35 years with acute or convalescent COVID-19. The sequenced material came from peripheral blood. The CDR3 region has the DNA TGTGCCAGCTCACCGGGACAGGGAGGCCAGCCCCAGCATTTT. This codes for CASSPGQGGQPQHF.